This T cell receptor beta chain stems from a study of T cells in Graves' hyperthyroidism and ophthalmopathy. The CDR3 length is 16 residues. The germline CDR1 and CDR2 sequences are MDHEN and SYDVKM. The V end was cut by 7 bases, the J end by 0 bases, with 17 bases between. RNA transcripts gave rise to amplified TCR beta CDR3 regions. TCR CDR3 regions were first amplified by RT-PCR with HTBI primers. In TCRdb, the multiplex PCR reads were re-called with MiXCR into one record per CDR3 protein. Among 250,000 to 350,000 distinct CDR3 sequences listed, around a sixth were seen once. The count of this clonotype is one.

Material: blood. This sequence joins TRBV28 and TRBJ2-3; maybe TRBD1 (6 bases). The origin of this receptor is a man aged 25-45 years with Graves' hyperthyroidism. The CDR3 bases are TGTGCCAGCACCTCGGACAGCCGCCGGAGCACAGATACGCAGTATTTT. Translation gives CASTSDSRRSTDTQYF.